This T cell receptor (beta chain) is drawn from a study of blood T cells in healthy people across ages (dated by TCRdb to about 2015). Study-level background: In model experiments, template switching captured about one uniquely barcoded TCR beta cDNA molecule for every two T cells. Age-related changes in TCR beta repertoire diversity were measured in the study by deep sequencing normalized with unique cDNA molecular identifiers. Four age groups were formed from the donors: young (average 16 years), middle-aged (approximately 41), aged (roughly 59) and long-lived (around 82). To avoid experimental bias, donors of different ages were spread randomly across the sequencing lanes. The study analyzed two additional independent replicas of 1 million unique cDNA reads from the same blood draw for two donors, one aged 18 to 30 and one aged 80 or older.

On the study overall, not on this receptor specifically: Estimates of total diversity based on one million sequenced T cells were regarded as lower bounds and as underestimates. Conclusive comparison of naive and antigen-experienced compartments was prevented by the profiling of bulk unsorted PBMCs. Compared with the aged group, more naive CD4+ T cells, fewer expanded clones and increased TCR diversity were shown by the long-lived group, suggesting age selection. The percentage of naive T cells measured by flow cytometry correlated strongly with observed TCR beta diversity. Observed TCR beta diversity per million T cells fell roughly linearly with age, and a significant reduction was already apparent by age around 40. Because donor CMV infection status was unknown, age-related changes in expanded clonotypes were potentially confounded.

The germline V gene (reference sequence) provides CDR1 DFQATT and CDR2 SNEGSKA. From cysteine to phenylalanine, the CDR3 is 15 amino acids long. Only the CDR3 portion is preserved as DNA: 45 bases, with reading frame beginning at the first base. The approximately 39 donors, aged about 6 to 100 years, were systemically healthy Caucasian individuals from Russia. Roughly 9.5 milliliters of peripheral blood were drawn from each donor into EDTA-treated Vacutainer tubes. PBMCs were isolated by Ficoll-Paque density-gradient centrifugation, with at least 6.5 million obtained per sample. Total RNA, at least 6 micrograms per sample, was extracted from PBMCs with Trizol reagent. The percentages of naive CD45RAhigh/CD27high T cells were determined by flow cytometry on a PBMC aliquot from every donor. Notes on this clonotype: The antigen it recognizes is unknown. No base-level quality is on record; no much larger clone is a single base apart.

The library was obtained by 5' RACE. Sequencing was performed on an Illumina HiSeq 2500. A second PCR of about 6 to 11 cycles was performed with a sample-barcoded 5' primer and a J-beta primer mix. A unique molecular identifier was introduced onto each TCR beta cDNA molecule by a template-switch 5' adaptor carrying 12 random nucleotides. Each sample yielded at least 3 million CDR3-containing paired-end reads. First-strand cDNA synthesis was performed from all RNA using the Mint cDNA synthesis kit, with priming by a TRBC-specific oligonucleotide. Following uracil-DNA glycosylase treatment, all cDNA underwent a first 18-cycle PCR with the universal primers M1SS and BC2_uni_R. The paper's processing steps were these. Normalization of each sample was performed by random selection of 1 million high-quality reads, each carrying a distinct molecular identifier. Reads sharing molecular identifiers were discarded rather than binned into consensus sequences. MiTCR, with a Q25 quality threshold and the strictest error-elimination algorithm, was used for CDR3 identification, clonotype clustering and error correction. A nonparametric unseen species model using Euler transformation provided a lower-bound estimate of total TCR beta diversity. Clones were called with MiXCR by TCRdb after fastp trimmed the public reads at Q25, and only in-frame beta chains were retained. Under each unique CDR3 protein, matching rows form one entry showing the most common genes and DNA. In this record, the V and J calls reflect TCRdb's handling and not the investigators' own analysis. A total of some 1.1 million distinct CDR3 sequences appear in this sample, 35% to 45% of them only once. Clones ranked in the top ten supply roughly 13% of the sample.

The chain employs TRBV20-1 and TRBJ2-1; 9 middle bases align to TRBD2. The end of the DNA aligns better with TRBJ2-7, so the J call may be wrong. The specimen was blood. This TCR came from a man aged 18 to 35 in good health. The CDR3 amino acid sequence is: CSASKAGGPYNEQYF. The sequenced DNA is TGCAGTGCTAGCAAGGCGGGGGGGCCTTACAATGAGCAGTACTTC.